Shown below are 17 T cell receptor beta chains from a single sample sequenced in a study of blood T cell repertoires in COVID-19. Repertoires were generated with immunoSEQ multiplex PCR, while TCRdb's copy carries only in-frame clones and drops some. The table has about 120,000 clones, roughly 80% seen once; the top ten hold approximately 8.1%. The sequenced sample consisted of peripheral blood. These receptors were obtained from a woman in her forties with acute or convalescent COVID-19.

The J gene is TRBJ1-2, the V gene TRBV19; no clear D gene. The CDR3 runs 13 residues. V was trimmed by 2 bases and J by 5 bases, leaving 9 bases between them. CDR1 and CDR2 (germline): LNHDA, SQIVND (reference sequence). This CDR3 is CASSISRRYGYTF. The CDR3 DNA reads TGTGCCAGTAGTATATCCAGGAGGTATGGCTACACCTTC.

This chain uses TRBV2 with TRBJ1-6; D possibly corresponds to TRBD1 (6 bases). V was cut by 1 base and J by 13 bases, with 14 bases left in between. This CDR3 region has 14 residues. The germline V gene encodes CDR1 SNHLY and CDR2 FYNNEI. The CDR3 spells CASSEGTRGFPLHF. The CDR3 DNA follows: TGTGCCAGCAGTGAAGGGACGAGGGGGTTCCCCCTCCACTTT.

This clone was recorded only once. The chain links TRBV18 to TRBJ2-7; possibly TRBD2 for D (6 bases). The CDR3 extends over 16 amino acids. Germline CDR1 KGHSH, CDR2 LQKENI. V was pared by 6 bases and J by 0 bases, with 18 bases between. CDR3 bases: TGTGCCAGCTCGCGGGGTCCGGGGCAGAGCTCCTACGAGCAGTACTTC. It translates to CASSRGPGQSSYEQYF. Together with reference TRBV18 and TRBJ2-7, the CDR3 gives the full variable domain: NAGVMQNPRHLVRRRGQEARLRCSPMKGHSHVYWYRQLPEEGLKFMVYLQKENIIDESGMPKERFSAEFPKEGPSILRIQQVVRGDSAAYFCASSRGPGQSSYEQYFGPGTRLTVT.

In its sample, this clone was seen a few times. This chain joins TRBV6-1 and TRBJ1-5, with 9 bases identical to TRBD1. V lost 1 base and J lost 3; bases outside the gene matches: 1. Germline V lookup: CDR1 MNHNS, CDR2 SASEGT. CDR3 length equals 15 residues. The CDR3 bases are TGTGCCAGCAGTGAAGGGACAGGGGTCAATCAGCCCCAGCATTTT. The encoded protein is CASSEGTGVNQPQHF.

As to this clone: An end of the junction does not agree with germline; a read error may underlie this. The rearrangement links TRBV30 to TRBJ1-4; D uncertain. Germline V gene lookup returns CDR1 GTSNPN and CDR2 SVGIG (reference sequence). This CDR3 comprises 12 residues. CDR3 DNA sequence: TGTGCCTGGAGTGTACCTCCGAGTAAAATATCTTTT. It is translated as CAWSVPPSKISF.

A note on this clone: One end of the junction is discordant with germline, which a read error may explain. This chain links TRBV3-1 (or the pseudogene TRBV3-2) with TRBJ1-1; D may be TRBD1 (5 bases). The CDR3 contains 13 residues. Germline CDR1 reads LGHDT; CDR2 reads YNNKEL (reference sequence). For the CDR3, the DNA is TGTGCCGGCAGCCATGTCGGGGGTACTGAAGCTTTCTTT. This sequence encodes CAGSHVGGTEAFF.

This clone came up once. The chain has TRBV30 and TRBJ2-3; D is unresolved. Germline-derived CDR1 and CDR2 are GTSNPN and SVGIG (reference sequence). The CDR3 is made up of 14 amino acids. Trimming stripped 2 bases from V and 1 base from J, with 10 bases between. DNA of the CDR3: TGTGCCTGGAGTTTCGGGTCGGGCACAGATACGCAGTATTTT. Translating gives CAWSFGSGTDTQYF. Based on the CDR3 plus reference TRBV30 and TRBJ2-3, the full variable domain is SQTIHQWPATLVQPVGSPLSLECTVEGTSNPNLYWYRQAAGRGLQLLFYSVGIGQISSEVPQNLSASRPQDRQFILSSKKLLLSDSGFYLCAWSFGSGTDTQYFGPGTRLTVL.

CDR3 region: CATSDADRETQYF. The CDR3 DNA follows: TGTGCCACCAGTGATGCGGACAGAGAGACCCAGTACTTC. The chain recombines TRBV24-1 with TRBJ2-5, with D possibly being TRBD1 (6 bases). In germline, CDR1 is KGHDR, CDR2 SFDVKD. This CDR3 has 13 amino acids. The ends were cut back, 3 bases at V and 4 bases at J, with 8 bases in the middle.

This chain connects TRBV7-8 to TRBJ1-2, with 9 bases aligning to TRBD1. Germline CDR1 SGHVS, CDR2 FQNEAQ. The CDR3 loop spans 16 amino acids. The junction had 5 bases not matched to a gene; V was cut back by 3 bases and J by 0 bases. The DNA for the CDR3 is TGTGCCAGCAGCTTGGGGACAGGGACCGCTAACTATGGCTACACCTTC. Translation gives CASSLGTGTANYGYTF. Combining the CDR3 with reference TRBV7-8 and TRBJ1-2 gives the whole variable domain GAGVSQSPRYKVAKRGQDVALRCDPISGHVSLFWYQQALGQGPEFLTYFQNEAQLDKSGLPSDRFFAERPEGSVSTLKIQRTQQEDSAVYLCASSLGTGTANYGYTFGSGTRLTVV.

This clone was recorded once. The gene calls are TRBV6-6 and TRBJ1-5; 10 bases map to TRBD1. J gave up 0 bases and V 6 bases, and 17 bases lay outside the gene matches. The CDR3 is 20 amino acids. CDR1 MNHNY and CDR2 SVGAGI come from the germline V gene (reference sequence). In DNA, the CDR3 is TGTGCCAGCAGCGCCTACCCGACAGGGGGCCAGAAATATAGCAATCAGCCCCAGCATTTT. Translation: CASSAYPTGGQKYSNQPQHF.

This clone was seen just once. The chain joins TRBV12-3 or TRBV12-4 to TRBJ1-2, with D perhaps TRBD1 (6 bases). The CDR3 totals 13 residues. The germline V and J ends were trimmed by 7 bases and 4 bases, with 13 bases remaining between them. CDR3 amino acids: CASTQEGGYGYTF. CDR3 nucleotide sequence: TGTGCCAGCACCCAAGAAGGGGGCTATGGCTACACCTTC.

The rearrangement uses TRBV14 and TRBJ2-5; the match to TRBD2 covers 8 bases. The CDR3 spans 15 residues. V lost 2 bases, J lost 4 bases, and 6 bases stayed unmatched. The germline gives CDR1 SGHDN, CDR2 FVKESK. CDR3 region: CASSQTGGARETQYF. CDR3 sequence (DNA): TGTGCCAGCAGCCAAACCGGGGGGGCGAGAGAGACCCAGTACTTC.

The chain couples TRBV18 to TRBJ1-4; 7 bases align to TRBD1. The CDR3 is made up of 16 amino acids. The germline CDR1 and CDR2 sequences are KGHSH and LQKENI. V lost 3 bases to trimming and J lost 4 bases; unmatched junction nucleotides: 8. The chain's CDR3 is CASSPSGTAFNEKLFF. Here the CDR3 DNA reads TGTGCCAGCTCACCGTCCGGGACAGCTTTTAATGAAAAACTGTTTTTT.

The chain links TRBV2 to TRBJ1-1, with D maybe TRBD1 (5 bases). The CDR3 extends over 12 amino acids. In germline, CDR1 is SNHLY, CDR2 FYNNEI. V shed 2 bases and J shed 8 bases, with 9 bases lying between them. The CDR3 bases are TGTGCCAGCAGTGAAAGGGGATGGGAAGCTTTCTTT. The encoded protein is CASSERGWEAFF. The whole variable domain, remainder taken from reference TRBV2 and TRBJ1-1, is EPEVTQTPSHQVTQMGQEVILRCVPISNHLYFYWYRQILGQKVEFLVSFYNNEISEKSEIFDDQFSVERPDGSNFTLKIRSTKLEDSAMYFCASSERGWEAFFGQGTRLTVV.

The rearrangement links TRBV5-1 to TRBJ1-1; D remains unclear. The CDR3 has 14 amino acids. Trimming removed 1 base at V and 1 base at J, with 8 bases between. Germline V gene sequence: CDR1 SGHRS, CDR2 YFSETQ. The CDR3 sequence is CASSLSVANTEAFF. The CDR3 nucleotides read TGCGCCAGCAGCTTGTCGGTTGCGAACACTGAAGCTTTCTTT.

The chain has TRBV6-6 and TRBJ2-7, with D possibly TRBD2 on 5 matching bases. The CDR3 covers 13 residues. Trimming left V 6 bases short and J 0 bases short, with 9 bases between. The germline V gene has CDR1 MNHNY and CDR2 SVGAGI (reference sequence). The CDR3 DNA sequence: TGTGCCAGCAGGCTAGAGGGCTCCTACGAGCAGTACTTC. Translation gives CASRLEGSYEQYF.

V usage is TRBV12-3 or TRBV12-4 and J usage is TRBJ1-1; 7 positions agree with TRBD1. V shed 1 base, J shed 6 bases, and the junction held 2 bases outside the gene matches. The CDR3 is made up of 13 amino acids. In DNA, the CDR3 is TGTGCCAGCAGTTTAGGAGGGACAGCTGAAGCTTTCTTT. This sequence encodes CASSLGGTAEAFF.